These 30 T cell receptor beta chains came from one sample sequenced in a study of a mutant IDH1 vaccine in newly diagnosed glioma. Data came from immunoSEQ multiplex PCR; TCRdb stores just in-frame clones and leaves some out. Of some 87,000 clones in the sample, around three quarters were seen once. Time point meaning: baseline, week 1 (first vaccination visit). The treatment here: pre-vaccination baseline after standard-of-care therapy. Here the sequenced sample was PBMCs, taken from a glioma patient treated with radiotherapy, temozolomide or both. The source of these receptors is a middle-aged man with glioma.

The CDR3 sequence is CASSPMMGTSGRTQYF. Written as DNA, the CDR3 is TGTGCCAGCAGCCCCATGATGGGGACTAGCGGGAGAACGCAGTATTTT. The chain recombines TRBV7-2 with TRBJ2-3; 14 bases are a match to TRBD2. CDR1 and CDR2 (germline): SGHTA, FQGNSA. V trimming: 5 bases; J trimming: 9 bases; junction bases outside the gene matches: 10. The CDR3 is 16 residues long.

The chain carries TRBV5-1 and TRBJ2-3; 9 nucleotides agree with TRBD2. The CDR3 has 15 residues. In germline, CDR1 is SGHRS, CDR2 YFSETQ. Trimming removed 5 bases from V and 2 bases from J; junction bases left unmatched: 6. The CDR3 sequence is CASRDSGGYTDTQYF. CDR3 nucleotide sequence: TGCGCCAGCAGAGATAGCGGGGGATACACAGATACGCAGTATTTT.

The chain has TRBV2 and TRBJ2-1; 14 bases agree with TRBD2. Germline CDR1 SNHLY, CDR2 FYNNEI. Trimming cost V 7 bases and J 8 bases; bases outside gene matches: 28. This CDR3 is 22 amino acids long. The CDR3 region has the DNA TGTGCCAGCACCCGACGAGGGAAAGGGGGACTAGCGGGAGAGCCGGTGGGTGATGAGCAGTTCTTC. This encodes CASTRRGKGGLAGEPVGDEQFF.

The chain has TRBV2 and TRBJ2-7; tentative D call: TRBD1 (5 bases). The CDR3 is 14 residues long. The germline V and J ends were trimmed by 5 bases and 3 bases, with 14 bases remaining between them. The germline gives CDR1 SNHLY, CDR2 FYNNEI. Here the CDR3 DNA reads TGTGCCAGCAGTTCTTCCCGACAGAGCTACGAGCAGTACTTC. Translation: CASSSSRQSYEQYF.

DNA of the CDR3: TGTGCCAGCAGCTTGTTCCCAGGGTTCGGGGAGCTGTTTTTT. Protein sequence: CASSLFPGFGELFF. V gene TRBV5-8 combines with J gene TRBJ2-2; the D gene is possibly TRBD1 (5 bases). Germline loops: CDR1 SGHTS, CDR2 YDEGEE. This CDR3 comprises 14 residues. The germline V and J ends were trimmed by 1 base and 7 bases, with 11 bases remaining between them.

The gene calls are TRBV7-2 and TRBJ1-5; 12 bases line up with TRBD1. Germline lookup yields CDR1 SGHTA and CDR2 FQGNSA. CDR3 length: 16 amino acids. V was pared by 5 bases and J by 7 bases, with 9 bases of the junction left unmatched. The CDR3 spells CASSLLGTGGGQPQHF. In DNA, the CDR3 is TGTGCCAGCAGCCTCTTAGGGACAGGGGGCGGACAGCCCCAGCATTTT.

In this sample, this clone turned up a few times. The rearrangement joins TRBV5-1 to TRBJ2-3, with a possible D match to TRBD2 (5 bases). This CDR3 contains 15 residues. V shed 0 bases and J shed 0 bases, with 8 bases lying between them. Germline V gives CDR1 SGHRS, CDR2 YFSETQ. CDR3 sequence (DNA): TGCGCCAGCAGCTTGGTCCGAGGGAGCACAGATACGCAGTATTTT. Its translation is CASSLVRGSTDTQYF.

V is TRBV5-6 and J is TRBJ2-5, with 10 nucleotides matching TRBD1. V lost 4 bases and J lost 5; bases outside the gene matches: 8. Germline values: CDR1 SGHDT, CDR2 YYEEEE. This CDR3 is built from 15 residues. CDR3 amino acids: CASSPRDRGGETQYF. CDR3 DNA sequence: TGTGCCAGCAGCCCCCGGGACAGGGGAGGGGAGACCCAGTACTTC.

This clone was observed a single time. V is TRBV19 and J is TRBJ2-5; TRBD1 might be the D (5 bases). The CDR3 length is 11 residues. Trimming removed 10 bases at V and 4 bases at J, with 10 bases between. The germline gives CDR1 LNHDA, CDR2 SQIVND (reference sequence). CDR3 region: CAKGDIETQYF. CDR3 DNA sequence: TGTGCCAAAGGGGATATAGAGACCCAGTACTTC.

This rearrangement joins TRBV11-2 to TRBJ1-4; no clear D. This CDR3 has 14 residues. V was cut by 3 bases and J by 6 bases, with 11 bases left in between. The germline gives CDR1 SGHAT, CDR2 FQNNGV. The CDR3 sequence: CASSLWSADEKLFF. In DNA, the CDR3 is TGTGCCAGCAGCTTGTGGAGTGCGGATGAAAAACTGTTTTTT.

The J gene is TRBJ2-1, the V gene TRBV5-4; 10 bases map to TRBD2. This CDR3 comprises 15 residues. The V and J ends lost 5 bases and 5 bases, in that order; junction bases with no gene match: 7. The germline V gene encodes CDR1 SGHNT and CDR2 YYREEE (reference sequence). CDR3 loop: CASSLAGVSDNEQFF. CDR3 DNA sequence: TGTGCCAGCAGTCTAGCGGGAGTTTCGGACAATGAGCAGTTCTTC.

CDR3 DNA: TGTGCCAGCAGTTACCAGGGGTTGGGCAATCAGCCCCAGCATTTT. This codes for CASSYQGLGNQPQHF. This chain joins TRBV27 and TRBJ1-5; weak D call: TRBD1 (6 bases). The germline gives CDR1 MNHEY, CDR2 SMNVEV (reference sequence). Trimming cost V 4 bases and J 2 bases, with 12 bases left between them. This CDR3 region has 15 residues.

The rearrangement uses TRBV5-1 and TRBJ2-3; 7 bases fit TRBD1. Germline loops: CDR1 SGHRS, CDR2 YFSETQ. This CDR3 comprises 14 residues. V trimming: 5 bases; J trimming: 3 bases; junction bases outside the gene matches: 6. The CDR3 is CASSTGTATDTQYF. In nucleotides, the CDR3 is TGCGCCAGCAGTACCGGGACAGCGACAGATACGCAGTATTTT. The full variable domain, in which reference TRBV5-1 and TRBJ2-3 provide the parts outside the CDR3, is KAGVTQTPRYLIKTRGQQVTLSCSPISGHRSVSWYQQTPGQGLQFLFEYFSETQRNKGNFPGRFSGRQFSNSRSEMNVSTLELGDSALYLCASSTGTATDTQYFGPGTRLTVL.

This clone was found a few times. At the DNA level, this CDR3 is encoded by other sequences in the same sample as well. The V gene is TRBV15, the J gene TRBJ1-5; no firm D call. The CDR3 has 12 residues. Trimming removed 3 bases at V and 2 bases at J, with 2 bases between. The germline gives CDR1 LNHNV, CDR2 YYDKDF (reference sequence). DNA for the CDR3: TGTGCCACCAGCAGGGGCAATCAGCCCCAGCATTTT. This translates into CATSRGNQPQHF.

The chain links TRBV7-9 to TRBJ2-3; D not resolved. Germline V gives CDR1 SEHNR, CDR2 FQNEAQ (reference sequence). Trimming took 2 bases from V and 2 from J, leaving 5 bases between them. The length of the CDR3 is 13 residues. The CDR3 bases are TGTGCCAGCAGCTTAACAGCCACAGATACGCAGTATTTT. Translation: CASSLTATDTQYF.

In DNA, the CDR3 is TGTGCCACCAGCAGAGATACTTCGTGGGACAAGCGTCAGTTCTTC. It is translated as CATSRDTSWDKRQFF. The V and J genes are TRBV15 and TRBJ2-1, with a possible D match to TRBD1 (6 bases). Germline loops: CDR1 LNHNV, CDR2 YYDKDF (reference sequence). V shed 0 bases and J shed 13 bases, with 19 bases lying between them. The CDR3 totals 15 residues.

The J gene is TRBJ1-2, the V gene TRBV11-2; perhaps TRBD1 as D (6 bases). This CDR3 region has 13 residues. Germline V gene sequence: CDR1 SGHAT, CDR2 FQNNGV. V shed 5 bases and J shed 2 bases, with 9 bases lying between them. The DNA for the CDR3 is TGTGCCAGCAGCCCTACAGGGAACTATGGCTACACCTTC. This sequence encodes CASSPTGNYGYTF.

The CDR3 region has the DNA TGTGCCAGCGTTCGGGAACCGAACACTGAAGCTTTCTTT. Amino acid sequence: CASVREPNTEAFF. The chain combines TRBV6-6 with TRBJ1-1; D remains unclear. V lost 8 bases and J lost 1, with 11 bases in between. Germline V gives CDR1 MNHNY, CDR2 SVGAGI (reference sequence). The CDR3 has 13 residues.

This clone was detected only once. Its ends do not fully match the called genes, so a read error is possible. The chain combines TRBV7-7 with TRBJ2-2; D unresolved. Per germline, CDR1 SSHAT and CDR2 FNYEAQ (reference sequence). The CDR3 is 17 residues long. CDR3 in DNA: TGTGCTAGCAGCTTTGCTAGAGGTACAGCCTCGACCGGGGAGCTGTTTTTT. This translates into CASSFARGTASTGELFF.

V is TRBV6-5 and J is TRBJ2-7, with 8 bases fitting TRBD1. Germline V CDR1 and CDR2: MNHEY, SVGAGI. V lost 5 bases and J lost 2; bases outside the gene matches: 5. The CDR3 contains 14 residues. Here the CDR3 DNA reads TGTGCCAGCAGTCCAGACAGGGGTACCTACGAGCAGTACTTC. Translation gives CASSPDRGTYEQYF.

Only a few counts were recorded for this clone. This chain uses TRBV19 with TRBJ1-3, with 7 positions matching TRBD1. The germline gives CDR1 LNHDA, CDR2 SQIVND (reference sequence). CDR3 size: 14 residues. Unmatched junction bases numbered 7, after V lost 9 bases and J lost 2 bases. The CDR3: CASSTGDPGNTIYF. For the CDR3, the DNA is TGTGCCAGCAGCACAGGGGATCCTGGAAACACCATATATTTT.

This chain joins TRBV7-6 and TRBJ1-6; D remains ambiguous. The CDR3 has 13 residues. Germline V CDR1 and CDR2: SGHVS, FNYEAQ. V was pared by 3 bases and J by 7 bases, with 7 bases between. Here the CDR3 reads CASSFSPNSPLHF. The CDR3 DNA follows: TGTGCCAGCAGCTTCAGCCCAAATTCACCCCTCCACTTT.

This rearrangement joins TRBV6-6 to TRBJ2-3; D unclear. The V end was cut by 8 bases, the J end by 6 bases, with 15 bases between. The germline gives CDR1 MNHNY, CDR2 SVGAGI (reference sequence). The CDR3 length is 13 residues. CDR3 in amino acids: CASRLTQGDTQYF. The CDR3 region has the DNA TGTGCCAGCCGATTGACCCAAGGGGATACGCAGTATTTT.

The J gene is TRBJ1-3, the V gene TRBV6-1; D call uncertain. Trimming removed 4 bases from V and 12 bases from J, with 13 bases in between. Germline CDR1 MNHNS, CDR2 SASEGT. This CDR3 has 12 residues. CDR3 sequence: CASSVLLGIIYF. In DNA form, the CDR3 reads TGTGCCAGCAGTGTTCTCTTAGGAATCATATATTTT.

This chain uses TRBV5-1 with TRBJ2-6; TRBD2 matches at 11 bases. The germline V gene encodes CDR1 SGHRS and CDR2 YFSETQ. The trim removed 4 bases at V and 0 bases at J, leaving 9 bases unmatched. There are 19 residues in the CDR3. The CDR3 DNA reads TGCGCCAGCAGCCAAACACTAGCGGGAGTCTTCTCTGGGGCCAACGTCCTGACTTTC. Its protein product is CASSQTLAGVFSGANVLTF.

The V gene is TRBV6-5, the J gene TRBJ2-1; D gene unclear. The CDR3 is made up of 13 amino acids. V lost 3 bases to trimming and J lost 1 base, with 4 bases between them. Germline assignment: CDR1 MNHEY and CDR2 SVGAGI. The chain's CDR3 is CASSYDSYNEQFF. Written as DNA, the CDR3 is TGTGCCAGCAGTTATGATTCCTACAATGAGCAGTTCTTC.

CDR3 sequence (DNA): TGTGCCAGCAGCACCCGGGACAGAGGGAATAATTCACCCCTCCACTTT. Its translation is CASSTRDRGNNSPLHF. This sequence joins TRBV5-4 and TRBJ1-6, with 7 positions matching TRBD1. This CDR3 region has 16 residues. Germline V gene sequence: CDR1 SGHNT, CDR2 YYREEE (reference sequence). J was trimmed by 5 bases and V by 4 bases; bases with no gene match: 9. The complete variable domain, with remaining parts taken from reference TRBV5-4 and TRBJ1-6, reads ETGVTQSPTHLIKTRGQQVTLRCSSQSGHNTVSWYQQALGQGPQFIFQYYREEENGRGNFPPRFSGLQFPNYSSELNVNALELDDSALYLCASSTRDRGNNSPLHFGNGTRLTVT.

The chain uses TRBV5-4 and TRBJ2-3, with D possibly being TRBD2 (6 bases). This CDR3 region has 15 residues. Germline CDR1 and CDR2: SGHNT and YYREEE (reference sequence). Trimming took 0 bases from V and 7 from J, leaving 15 bases between them. This CDR3 reads CASSLEGTAANTQYF. CDR3 bases: TGTGCCAGCAGCTTGGAAGGGACTGCAGCGAATACGCAGTATTTT.

The V and J genes are TRBV19 and TRBJ2-3; TRBD1 might be the D (9 bases). The germline gives CDR1 LNHDA, CDR2 SQIVND (reference sequence). The V end was cut by 4 bases, the J end by 3 bases, with 14 bases between. The CDR3 extends over 15 amino acids. CDR3 residues: CASSTGGTGTDTQYF. DNA of the CDR3: TGTGCCAGTAGTACGGGAGGGACAGGGACAGATACGCAGTATTTT.

The CDR3 DNA reads as TGTGCCATCAGGACAGGGGGCCGTGCTAGCGGGGAGCTGTTTTTT. Residues: CAIRTGGRASGELFF. The V call is TRBV6-5, the J call TRBJ2-2; 11 positions agree with TRBD1. The junction had 11 bases not matched to a gene; V was cut back by 10 bases and J by 7 bases. The CDR3 loop spans 15 amino acids. Germline V gene sequence: CDR1 MNHEY, CDR2 SVGAGI.